Shown below are 13 T cell receptor beta chains from a single sample sequenced in a study of blood T cell repertoires in COVID-19. Here immunoSEQ multiplex PCR was the method, and the copy in TCRdb shows in-frame clones only, minus some. Found here are about 70,000 clones, over 70% of them singletons; the top ten hold roughly 18%. Sequenced sample: peripheral blood. The receptors come from a man in his 70s who had recovered from COVID-19.

The gene calls are TRBV11-2 and TRBJ1-1, with 8 bases that match TRBD1. In germline, CDR1 is SGHAT, CDR2 FQNNGV. V shed 2 bases and J 2 bases; nucleotides not matched to a gene: 4. The CDR3 contains 15 residues. CDR3 coding DNA: TGTGCCAGCAGCTTAACAGGGGGGCGAAACACTGAAGCTTTCTTT. Translating it yields CASSLTGGRNTEAFF.

The V and J genes are TRBV12-3 or TRBV12-4 and TRBJ1-1; D call uncertain. Trimming removed 3 bases from V and 12 bases from J, with 17 bases in between. The CDR3 has 13 residues. The CDR3 region has the DNA TGTGCCAGCAGTTTGCTGAGGCTGACTAAAACTTTCTTT. This translates into CASSLLRLTKTFF.

The CDR3, as DNA: TGTGCCAGCAGCCAAGCAGCAGGGACAGCCAACACTGAAGCTTTCTTT. The encoded protein is CASSQAAGTANTEAFF. The chain is built from TRBV3-1 (or the pseudogene TRBV3-2) and TRBJ1-1; 7 nucleotides line up with TRBD1. Per germline, CDR1 LGHDT and CDR2 YNNKEL (reference sequence). CDR3 length: 16 residues. With 1 base clipped from V and 2 bases from J, the junction kept 7 bases outside the gene matches.

V and J are TRBV5-1 and TRBJ1-1, with D possibly matching TRBD1 (5 bases). V dropped 5 bases and J dropped 5 bases, with 13 bases sitting between them. Germline V lookup: CDR1 SGHRS, CDR2 YFSETQ. CDR3 length: 13 amino acids. This chain's CDR3 is CASSSLGGTEAFF. The CDR3 region has the DNA TGCGCCAGCAGTTCCCTGGGGGGTACTGAAGCTTTCTTT.

The rearrangement uses TRBV21-1 and TRBJ1-3; the listed D gene, TRBD1, was not tested against the DNA. TRBV21-1 is listed as a pseudogene. The CDR3 has 15 residues. The CDR3 DNA sequence: TGTGCCAGCAGCAGCAGCAGGGTATCAGGAAACACCATATATTTT. It specifies CASSSSRVSGNTIYF.

The chain couples TRBV29-1 to TRBJ2-3; D possibly corresponds to TRBD1 (7 bases). In germline, CDR1 is SQVTM, CDR2 ANQGSEA. This CDR3 is 12 amino acids long. V dropped 7 bases and J dropped 6 bases, with 14 bases sitting between them. The CDR3 bases are TGCAGCGCCTTGACAGGGAGGGATACGCAGTATTTT. Translated: CSALTGRDTQYF.

The chain joins TRBV5-6 to TRBJ1-2; no clear D. The ends were cut back, 3 bases at V and 8 bases at J, with 11 bases in the middle. CDR3 length equals 12 residues. Looked up from germline, CDR1 is SGHDT and CDR2 is YYEEEE. CDR3 loop: CASSSPRGGYTF. CDR3 DNA sequence: TGTGCCAGCAGCTCCCCTCGAGGGGGCTACACCTTC.

The J gene is TRBJ2-6, the V gene TRBV21-1; the listed D gene, TRBD2, was not tested against the DNA. TRBV21-1 is a pseudogene locus. This CDR3 has 16 amino acids. The CDR3 sequence is CASSPRPGAGANVLTF. CDR3 bases: TGTGCCAGCAGCCCACGGCCGGGGGCTGGGGCCAACGTCCTGACTTTC.

CDR3 coding DNA: TGTGCCAGCAGCGAAGGAAGCGGACTAGCGGGAGGATATACGCAGTATTTT. Its translation: CASSEGSGLAGGYTQYF. The rearrangement uses TRBV3-1 (or the pseudogene TRBV3-2) and TRBJ2-3; TRBD2 matches 14 bases. CDR3 length: 17 amino acids. V was clipped by 5 bases and J by 7 bases; unmatched bases: 11. The germline V gene encodes CDR1 LGHDT and CDR2 YNNKEL (reference sequence).

As DNA, the CDR3 is TGTGCCAGCAGTTTAGGAGGATCAACTAATGAAAAACTGTTTTTT. Translated, it gives CASSLGGSTNEKLFF. The rearrangement joins TRBV28 to TRBJ1-4; no reliable D call. Per germline, CDR1 MDHEN and CDR2 SYDVKM. Trimming removed 2 bases from V and 0 bases from J, with 7 bases in between. The CDR3 is 15 amino acids.

The DNA for the CDR3 is TGCAGCGTCCGTAGAGGGGCCACGGGGGCCCAGTACTTC. This gives the protein CSVRRGATGAQYF. The V gene is TRBV29-1, the J gene TRBJ2-5; maybe TRBD2 (6 bases). The ends were cut back, 6 bases at V and 9 bases at J, with 20 bases in the middle. The CDR3 length is 13 residues. From germline, CDR1 is SQVTM and CDR2 ANQGSEA.

This clone was seen only once. The V call is TRBV6-2 or TRBV6-3, the J call TRBJ2-7; no clear D. The V end was cut by 3 bases, the J end by 7 bases, with 7 bases between. The V gene's germline CDR1 is MNHEY and CDR2 SVGEGT. The CDR3 contains 11 residues. The chain's CDR3 is CASSYLREQYF. CDR3 in DNA: TGTGCCAGCAGTTATCTCAGGGAGCAGTACTTC.

The chain has TRBV2 and TRBJ2-7; tentatively, D is TRBD1 (6 bases). From germline, CDR1 is SNHLY and CDR2 FYNNEI. This CDR3 spans 12 amino acids. V dropped 8 bases and J dropped 1 base, with 9 bases sitting between them. The CDR3 bases are TGTGCCAGCGGAGGACAGTCCTACGAGCAGTACTTC. This sequence encodes CASGGQSYEQYF.